This is a list of T cell receptor beta chains from one sample in a study of blood T cell repertoires in COVID-19. TCRdb keeps only in-frame clones here, not all; method: immunoSEQ multiplex PCR. In the table there are about 31,000 clones, around 90% of which are singletons. Sequencing was carried out using peripheral blood. The receptor source for this set is a man between 60 and 70 years old with COVID-19, enrolled during active disease. CDR3s include the opening cysteine and the closing phenylalanine or tryptophan. The order of the fields is D gene, J gene, clone size, V gene, CDR3 length, CDR3 protein, CDR3 DNA. D genes are given only for firm matches. Clone size is given for some rows only: seen once, a few or many times, or a class if the clone is expanded.

TRBD2,TRBJ2-5,-,TRBV24-1,17,CATSDPPGLAGRETQYF,TGTGCCACCAGTGATCCCCCGGGACTAGCGGGGAGGGAGACCCAGTACTTC
TRBD1,TRBJ1-1,-,TRBV7-2,15,CASSIYRGRITEAFF,TGTGCCAGCAGCATATACAGGGGGCGAATCACTGAAGCTTTCTTT
TRBD2,TRBJ2-2,-,TRBV13,16,CASSRLAGSPTGELFF,TGTGCCAGCAGCAGATTAGCGGGATCGCCCACCGGGGAGCTGTTTTTT
-,TRBJ2-7,-,TRBV7-9,11,CASSLLSEQYF,TGTGCCAGCAGCTTACTCAGCGAGCAGTACTTC
-,TRBJ1-1,-,TRBV10-2,14,CASSGVLATEKAFF,TGCGCCAGCAGTGGGGTGTTAGCCACCGAAAAAGCTTTCTTT
TRBD1,TRBJ1-6,once,TRBV4-1,13,CASSPRQGSPLHF,TGCGCCAGCAGCCCGAGACAGGGGTCGCCCCTCCACTTT
TRBD2,TRBJ2-1,-,TRBV7-2,16,CASSSDPGLAFMEQFF,TGTGCCAGCAGCTCCGACCCGGGACTAGCGTTTATGGAGCAGTTCTTC
-,TRBJ1-4,-,TRBV5-6,14,CASSLVRGSEKLFF,TGTGCCAGCAGCTTGGTCAGGGGAAGTGAAAAACTGTTTTTT
TRBD2,TRBJ2-7,-,TRBV2,12,CASKRELHEQYF,TGTGCCAGCAAGCGGGAGTTGCACGAGCAGTACTTC
TRBD1,TRBJ2-7,-,TRBV4-1,17,CASSLTQPGQGSYEQYF,TGCGCCAGCAGCCTAACGCAGCCGGGACAGGGGAGCTACGAGCAGTACTTC
-,TRBJ1-4,once,TRBV7-9,14,CASSRTESVEKLFF,TGTGCCAGCAGCCGGACAGAGTCGGTTGAAAAACTGTTTTTT
-,TRBJ2-7,-,TRBV10-3,14,CAISSGTKAYEQYF,TGTGCCATCAGTTCCGGGACAAAGGCATACGAGCAGTACTTC
TRBD1,TRBJ2-1,-,TRBV24-1,14,CATGDRGTYNEQFF,TGTGCCACCGGGGACAGGGGGACGTACAATGAGCAGTTCTTC
TRBD1,TRBJ2-7,-,TRBV5-1,14,CASSPGQGPYEQYF,TGCGCCAGCAGCCCCGGACAGGGTCCCTACGAGCAGTACTTC
-,TRBJ2-7,once,TRBV7-9,12,CASNGAEYEQYF,TGTGCCAGCAATGGGGCGGAGTACGAGCAGTACTTC
TRBD2,TRBJ2-1,-,TRBV12-5,16,CASGLDTSGGYNEQFF,TGTGCTAGTGGTTTGGATACTAGCGGGGGTTACAATGAGCAGTTCTTC
-,TRBJ1-5,-,TRBV2,17,CASSRQTHFNSNQPQHF,TGTGCCAGCAGTCGACAGACCCACTTCAATAGCAATCAGCCCCAGCATTTT
-,TRBJ1-1,few,TRBV2,14,CASSDRGVGTEAFF,TGTGCCAGCAGTGACAGGGGAGTAGGTACTGAAGCTTTCTTT
TRBD1,TRBJ1-5,-,TRBV27,14,CASKGAGGNQPQHF,TGTGCCAGCAAGGGGGCTGGTGGCAATCAGCCCCAGCATTTT
TRBD1,TRBJ1-3,-,TRBV5-6,15,CASSWTGVSGNTIYF,TGTGCCAGCAGCTGGACAGGGGTCTCTGGAAACACCATATATTTT
TRBD1,TRBJ2-2,-,TRBV15,14,CATADRGNTGELFF,TGTGCCACCGCGGACAGGGGGAACACCGGGGAGCTGTTTTTT
TRBD1,TRBJ1-5,-,TRBV10-2,17,CASSEAAGQGIPQPQHF,TGCGCCAGCAGTGAGGCCGCGGGACAGGGAATTCCTCAGCCCCAGCATTTT
-,TRBJ2-5,-,TRBV9,16,CASSVAGTAAQETQYF,TGTGCCAGCAGCGTAGCTGGCACAGCGGCCCAAGAGACCCAGTACTTC
-,TRBJ2-3,-,TRBV19,15,CASTDRRSGTDTQYF,TGTGCCAGTACAGATCGGAGGTCAGGCACAGATACGCAGTATTTT
-,TRBJ2-1,-,TRBV5-1,16,CASRNYRERVHHEQFF,TGCGCCAGCAGAAATTACAGGGAAAGGGTACACCATGAGCAGTTCTTC